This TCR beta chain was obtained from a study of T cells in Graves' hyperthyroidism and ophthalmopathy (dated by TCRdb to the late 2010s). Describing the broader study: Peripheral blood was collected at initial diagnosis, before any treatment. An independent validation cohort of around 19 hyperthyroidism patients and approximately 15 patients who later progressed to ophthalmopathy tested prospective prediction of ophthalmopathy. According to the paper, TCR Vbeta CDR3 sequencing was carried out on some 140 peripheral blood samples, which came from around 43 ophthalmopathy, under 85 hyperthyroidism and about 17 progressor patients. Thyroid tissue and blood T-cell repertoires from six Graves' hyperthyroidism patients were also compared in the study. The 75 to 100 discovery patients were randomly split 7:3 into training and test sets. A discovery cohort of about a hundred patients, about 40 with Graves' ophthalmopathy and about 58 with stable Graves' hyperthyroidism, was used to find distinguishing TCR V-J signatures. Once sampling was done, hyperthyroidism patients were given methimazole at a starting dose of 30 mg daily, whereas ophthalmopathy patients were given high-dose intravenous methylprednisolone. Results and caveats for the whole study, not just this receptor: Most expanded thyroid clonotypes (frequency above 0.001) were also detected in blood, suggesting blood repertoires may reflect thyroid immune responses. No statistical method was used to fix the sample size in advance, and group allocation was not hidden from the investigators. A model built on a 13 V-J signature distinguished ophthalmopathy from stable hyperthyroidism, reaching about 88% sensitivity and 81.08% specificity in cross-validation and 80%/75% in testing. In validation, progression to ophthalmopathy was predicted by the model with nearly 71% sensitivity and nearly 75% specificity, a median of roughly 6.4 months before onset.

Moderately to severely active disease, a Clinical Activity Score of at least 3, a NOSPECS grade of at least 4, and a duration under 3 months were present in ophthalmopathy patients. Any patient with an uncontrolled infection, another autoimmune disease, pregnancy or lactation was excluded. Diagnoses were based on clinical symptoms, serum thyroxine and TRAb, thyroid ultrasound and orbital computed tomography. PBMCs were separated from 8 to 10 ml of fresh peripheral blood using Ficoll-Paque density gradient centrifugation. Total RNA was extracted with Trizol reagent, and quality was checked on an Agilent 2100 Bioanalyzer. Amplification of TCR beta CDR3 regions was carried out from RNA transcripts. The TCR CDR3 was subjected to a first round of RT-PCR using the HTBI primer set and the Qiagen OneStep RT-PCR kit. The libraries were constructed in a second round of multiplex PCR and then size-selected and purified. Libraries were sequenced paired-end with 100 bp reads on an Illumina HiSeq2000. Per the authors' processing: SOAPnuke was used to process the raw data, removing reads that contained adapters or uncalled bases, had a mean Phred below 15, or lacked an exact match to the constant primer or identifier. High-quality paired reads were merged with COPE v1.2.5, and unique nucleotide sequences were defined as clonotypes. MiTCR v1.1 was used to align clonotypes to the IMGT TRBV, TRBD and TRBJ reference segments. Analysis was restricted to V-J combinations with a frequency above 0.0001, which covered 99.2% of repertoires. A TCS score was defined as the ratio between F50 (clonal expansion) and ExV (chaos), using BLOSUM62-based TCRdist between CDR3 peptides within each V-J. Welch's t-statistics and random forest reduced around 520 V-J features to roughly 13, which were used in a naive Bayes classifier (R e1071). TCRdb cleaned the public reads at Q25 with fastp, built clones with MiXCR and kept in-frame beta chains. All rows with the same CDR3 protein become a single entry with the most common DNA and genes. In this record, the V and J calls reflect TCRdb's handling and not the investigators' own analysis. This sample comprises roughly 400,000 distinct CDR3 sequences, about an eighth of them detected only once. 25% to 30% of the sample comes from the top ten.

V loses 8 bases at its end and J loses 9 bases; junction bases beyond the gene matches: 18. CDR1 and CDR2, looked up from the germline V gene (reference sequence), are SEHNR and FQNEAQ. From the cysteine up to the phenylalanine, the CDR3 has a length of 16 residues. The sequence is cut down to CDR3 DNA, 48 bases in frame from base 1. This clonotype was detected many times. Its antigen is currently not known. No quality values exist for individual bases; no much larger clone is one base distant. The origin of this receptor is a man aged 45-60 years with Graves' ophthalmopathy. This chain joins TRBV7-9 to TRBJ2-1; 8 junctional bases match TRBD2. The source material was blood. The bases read TGTGCCAGCGCCCCTAGGGGGGCGGGAGGTCGTAGTGAGCAGTTCTTC. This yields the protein CASAPRGAGGRSEQFF. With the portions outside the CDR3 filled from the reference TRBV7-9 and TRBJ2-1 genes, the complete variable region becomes DTGVSQNPRHKITKRGQNVTFRCDPISEHNRLYWYRQTLGQGPEFLTYFQNEAQLEKSRLLSDRFSAERPKGSFSTLEIQRTEQGDSAMYLCASAPRGAGGRSEQFFGPGTRLTVL.